The 2 T cell receptor beta chains listed next were all sequenced from one sample in a study of T cell clones after liver transplantation. This table comes from immunoSEQ multiplex PCR, and its TCRdb copy is limited to in-frame clones, with some not included. The data contain 20,000 to 25,000 clones, nearly 80% of them singletons. Source: CD8+ T cells from blood, taken around 54 months after liver transplant. These receptor sequences come from a human patient who received a liver transplant. Some of the T cells may derive from the graft donor.

This clone showed up just once. V is TRBV5-1 and J is TRBJ2-2, with TRBD2 as a possible D gene (5 bases). This CDR3 comprises 14 residues. Germline-derived CDR1 and CDR2 are SGHRS and YFSETQ. The V and J ends lost 0 bases and 4 bases respectively, with 7 bases between them. The CDR3 protein is CASSLAEGTGELFF. The CDR3 nucleotides are TGCGCCAGCAGCTTGGCAGAGGGCACCGGGGAGCTGTTTTTT.

In nucleotides, the CDR3 is TGTGCCAGCGTTACCGGTACAGGGGTGAGGGAGCAGTACTTC. Translation gives CASVTGTGVREQYF. The V gene is TRBV28, the J gene TRBJ2-7; TRBD1 agrees at 7 bases. After removal of 8 bases from V and 7 bases from J, the junction contained 14 bases not matched to a gene. The CDR3 covers 14 residues. CDR1 and CDR2 (germline): MDHEN, SYDVKM.